The 23 T cell receptor beta chains presented below share a single source sample, sequenced in a study of blood T cell repertoires in COVID-19. Clones were sequenced by immunoSEQ multiplex PCR, and TCRdb holds only the in-frame ones, with some missing. This table holds more than 200,000 clones, around 80% found once. The sequencing input was peripheral blood. These receptors were collected from a man in his forties with active or convalescent COVID-19.

The V call is TRBV5-4, the J call TRBJ2-2; possibly TRBD2 for D (7 bases). The CDR3 contains 18 residues. The germline CDR1 and CDR2 sequences are SGHNT and YYREEE (reference sequence). The germline V and J ends were trimmed by 1 base and 0 bases, with 16 bases remaining between them. CDR3 nucleotides: TGTGCCAGCAGCTTGAGGGTAGGCGGGGGCACGAACACCGGGGAGCTGTTTTTT. Its translation: CASSLRVGGGTNTGELFF. Together with reference TRBV5-4 and TRBJ2-2, the CDR3 gives the full variable domain: ETGVTQSPTHLIKTRGQQVTLRCSSQSGHNTVSWYQQALGQGPQFIFQYYREEENGRGNFPPRFSGLQFPNYSSELNVNALELDDSALYLCASSLRVGGGTNTGELFFGEGSRLTVL.

V gene TRBV12-5 combines with J gene TRBJ2-1; 7 bases map to TRBD1. CDR3 length: 15 amino acids. Trimming removed 6 bases from V and 2 bases from J; junction bases left unmatched: 7. CDR1 is LGHNT, CDR2 FRNRAP, per germline. CDR3 DNA sequence: TGTGCTAGTGGAGGGGATCAGGGGGCCTACAATGAGCAGTTCTTC. Protein: CASGGDQGAYNEQFF. Complete variable domain (other parts from reference TRBV12-5 and TRBJ2-1): DARVTQTPRHKVTEMGQEVTMRCQPILGHNTVFWYRQTMMQGLELLAYFRNRAPLDDSGMPKDRFSAEMPDATLATLKIQPSEPRDSAVYFCASGGDQGAYNEQFFGPGTRLTVL.

The chain links TRBV27 to TRBJ2-1; TRBD2 agrees at 14 bases. Germline V gene data show CDR1 as MNHEY and CDR2 as SMNVEV (reference sequence). The CDR3 runs 16 residues. After removal of 2 bases from V and 10 bases from J, the junction contained 7 bases not matched to a gene. The CDR3 region is CASSLEGLAGVGEQFF. CDR3 nucleotides: TGTGCCAGCAGTTTAGAGGGACTAGCGGGAGTAGGAGAGCAGTTCTTC.

The gene calls are TRBV5-4 and TRBJ2-2, with TRBD1 matching 10 bases. Trimming took 4 bases from V and 7 from J; bases not matched to a gene: 4. This CDR3 has 14 amino acids. Germline V gene sequence: CDR1 SGHNT, CDR2 YYREEE (reference sequence). The chain's CDR3 is CASSEDRGVGELFF. CDR3 sequence (DNA): TGTGCCAGCAGCGAGGACAGGGGGGTCGGGGAGCTGTTTTTT.

This clone was seen a handful of times. The rearrangement joins TRBV6-5 to TRBJ1-6; D may be TRBD1 (6 bases). The CDR3 spans 14 residues. Germline V gene data show CDR1 as MNHEY and CDR2 as SVGAGI. V lost 6 bases and J 7 bases, leaving 13 bases between the germline ends. The CDR3 bases are TGTGCCAGCAGAACAGGGCTGTTAAATTCACCCCTCCACTTT. Its protein product is CASRTGLLNSPLHF.

A word on this clone: One end of the junction is discordant with germline, which a read error may explain. J is TRBJ1-5 and V is TRBV10-3; D unclear. The germline gives CDR1 ENHRY, CDR2 SYGVKD. The CDR3 totals 11 residues. CDR3 DNA: TGTGCCATCAGTGACGGGGAAGCGGTGGCTTTT. Translation gives CAISDGEAVAF.

CDR3: CASSEQPLAQAVDRTHTDTQYF. CDR3 in DNA: TGTGCCAGTTCAGAGCAACCCCTCGCACAAGCGGTGGACAGGACCCACACAGATACGCAGTATTTT. The chain couples TRBV19 to TRBJ2-3; 7 nucleotides agree with TRBD1. Germline assignment: CDR1 LNHDA and CDR2 SQIVND (reference sequence). This CDR3 has 22 amino acids. With 8 bases clipped from V and 2 bases from J, the junction kept 31 bases outside the gene matches.

This clone was seen more than once but under ten times. The chain couples TRBV28 to TRBJ1-1; D may be TRBD1 (6 bases). In germline, CDR1 is MDHEN, CDR2 SYDVKM. This CDR3 is built from 15 residues. Between the trimmed V and J ends, which lost 3 bases and 0 bases, there was a span of 11 bases. Here the CDR3 reads CASSLQQGMNTEAFF. Here the CDR3 DNA reads TGTGCCAGCAGTTTGCAGCAGGGGATGAACACTGAAGCTTTCTTT.

This chain joins TRBV4-2 and TRBJ1-1; D might be TRBD1 (6 bases). Per the germline V gene, CDR1 is LGHNA and CDR2 is YNFKEQ. The CDR3 consists of 12 residues. Trimming cost V 0 bases and J 9 bases, with 8 bases left between them. The CDR3 spells CASSQEDRKAFF. DNA for the CDR3: TGTGCCAGCAGCCAAGAAGACAGGAAAGCTTTCTTT.

The V gene is TRBV7-8, the J gene TRBJ2-6; weak D call: TRBD1 (6 bases). Germline CDR1 SGHVS, CDR2 FQNEAQ. The CDR3 length is 19 residues. The V end lost 5 bases, the J end lost 0 bases, and 20 bases lay between the germline ends. CDR3 amino acids: CASSPSRGALLSGANVLTF. The DNA for the CDR3 is TGTGCCAGCAGCCCCAGCAGGGGTGCTCTTCTCTCTGGGGCCAACGTCCTGACTTTC.

The gene calls are TRBV29-1 and TRBJ2-1; perhaps TRBD2 as D (7 bases). V lost 4 bases, J lost 7 bases, and 17 bases lay in between. Germline CDR1 and CDR2: SQVTM and ANQGSEA. The CDR3 is made up of 14 amino acids. In DNA, the CDR3 is TGCAGCGTTGTCGGGCGGGGGCCGGGGAATGAGCAGTTCTTC. Its translation: CSVVGRGPGNEQFF.

The J gene is TRBJ2-2, the V gene TRBV25-1; 7 nucleotides agree with TRBD1. This CDR3 contains 13 residues. V lost 4 bases, J lost 9 bases, and 5 bases stayed unmatched. Per the germline V gene, CDR1 is MGHDK and CDR2 is SYGVNS. The CDR3 region is CASSATGRRELFF. The CDR3 nucleotides read TGTGCCAGCAGTGCGACAGGGCGACGGGAGCTGTTTTTT.

This clone was observed a single time. The gene calls are TRBV14 and TRBJ1-1, with a tentative D call TRBD1 (6 bases). The CDR3 loop spans 18 amino acids. CDR1 is SGHDN, CDR2 FVKESK, per germline. V lost 4 bases and J lost 1, with 22 bases in between. The CDR3 is CASSRSQWIGQTNTEAFF. The CDR3 coding sequence is TGTGCCAGCAGCCGGTCTCAATGGATAGGACAGACGAACACTGAAGCTTTCTTT.

There are a few counts of this clone. The rearrangement links TRBV25-1 to TRBJ1-2, with a weak D call TRBD1 (5 bases). The CDR3 runs to 14 residues. Trimming stripped 6 bases from V and 7 bases from J, with 18 bases between. Germline loops: CDR1 MGHDK, CDR2 SYGVNS. DNA for the CDR3: TGTGCCAGCAGGGGCCAGGGTACGCGATCTGGCTACACCTTC. It codes for CASRGQGTRSGYTF.

Only one count was recorded for this clone. The CDR3 protein is CASSLSGATGELFF. In nucleotides, the CDR3 is TGTGCCAGCAGTTTATCGGGGGCCACCGGGGAGCTGTTTTTT. This chain joins TRBV27 and TRBJ2-2; TRBD1 might be the D (6 bases). The CDR3 runs 14 residues. Germline values: CDR1 MNHEY, CDR2 SMNVEV (reference sequence). V was cut by 0 bases and J by 4 bases, with 6 bases left in between.

CDR3: CASSTRQGNSYEQYF. CDR3 sequence (DNA): TGCGCCAGCAGCACCCGACAGGGGAACTCGTACGAGCAGTACTTC. The chain uses TRBV4-3 and TRBJ2-7; TRBD1 agrees at 8 bases. Germline CDR1 LGHNA, CDR2 YSLEER. The CDR3 loop spans 15 amino acids. Trimming at V came to 5 bases and at J to 4 bases, leaving 10 bases not matched to a gene.

The chain is built from TRBV6-2 or TRBV6-3 and TRBJ1-4; a possible D gene is TRBD1 (5 bases). Germline-derived CDR1 and CDR2 are MNHEY and SVGEGT. This CDR3 contains 14 residues. V lost 2 bases to trimming and J lost 5 bases, with 9 bases between them. CDR3 amino acids: CASSYRGQNEKLFF. The DNA of the CDR3 is TGTGCCAGCAGTTACAGGGGCCAAAATGAAAAACTGTTTTTT.

The count of this clone is one. The chain has TRBV9 and TRBJ1-3, with D maybe TRBD1 (6 bases). Trimming pared 5 bases from V and 4 bases from J, leaving 13 bases between. Germline V gene data show CDR1 as SGDLS and CDR2 as YYNGEE. This CDR3 has 14 residues. The CDR3 sequence: CASSDTGFGNTIYF. CDR3 DNA sequence: TGTGCCAGCAGTGATACAGGGTTCGGAAACACCATATATTTT.

V usage is TRBV3-1 (or the pseudogene TRBV3-2) and J usage is TRBJ1-3, with 7 bases lining up with TRBD1. The CDR3 is 15 amino acids. Germline V gene data show CDR1 as LGHDT and CDR2 as YNNKEL (reference sequence). J was trimmed by 3 bases and V by 4 bases; bases with no gene match: 6. The CDR3 DNA sequence: TGTGCCAGCAGCCTTCGACAGGGAATTGGAAACACCATATATTTT. It is translated as CASSLRQGIGNTIYF.

This clone appeared a few times. The chain joins TRBV11-2 to TRBJ1-1; D gene uncertain. In germline, CDR1 is SGHAT, CDR2 FQNNGV. Trimming stripped 1 base from V and 7 bases from J, with 10 bases between. The CDR3 is made up of 13 amino acids. CDR3 DNA: TGTGCCAGCAGCTTAGCTCTTCTCCGTGAAGCTTTCTTT. Translation gives CASSLALLREAFF. Using reference TRBV11-2 and TRBJ1-1 for the parts outside the CDR3, the full variable domain is EAGVAQSPRYKIIEKRQSVAFWCNPISGHATLYWYQQILGQGPKLLIQFQNNGVVDDSQLPKDRFSAERLKGVDSTLKIQPAKLEDSAVYLCASSLALLREAFFGQGTRLTVV.

This clone was observed a single time. A junction boundary mismatches the germline segment, possibly from a read error. The chain uses TRBV2 and TRBJ1-2; 11 bases fit TRBD1. This CDR3 region has 13 residues. The germline CDR1 and CDR2 sequences are SNHLY and FYNNEI. The DNA for the CDR3 is TGTGCCAGCAGTAAAATTTTCCGGGACAGGGGGTCCTTC. This sequence encodes CASSKIFRDRGSF.

The chain recombines TRBV15 with TRBJ1-1; D is perhaps TRBD1 (6 bases). The CDR3 consists of 16 residues. CDR1 LNHNV and CDR2 YYDKDF come from the germline V gene (reference sequence). Trimming took 0 bases from V and 1 from J, leaving 12 bases between them. CDR3 loop: CATSRDQGTRNTEAFF. The CDR3 region has the DNA TGTGCCACCAGCAGAGATCAGGGGACAAGGAACACTGAAGCTTTCTTT.

The chain combines TRBV7-2 with TRBJ2-4, with 7 positions matching TRBD1. V was clipped by 5 bases and J by 3 bases; unmatched bases: 7. The germline V gene has CDR1 SGHTA and CDR2 FQGNSA. The CDR3 has 15 residues. The CDR3 bases are TGTGCCAGCAGCGGCGGACAGGACAACAAAAACATTCAGTACTTC. Amino acids: CASSGGQDNKNIQYF.